This T cell receptor (beta chain) was observed in a study of T cells in Graves' hyperthyroidism and ophthalmopathy. The CDR3 spans 15 residues. Trimming removed 0 bases at V and 4 bases at J, with 12 bases between. Germline V gene lookup returns CDR1 LNHNV and CDR2 YYDKDF (reference sequence). Amplification yielded TCR beta CDR3 regions, with RNA transcripts as the source. The HTBI primer set served for first-round RT-PCR of the TCR CDR3. Using its own MiXCR run on the multiplex PCR reads, TCRdb lists one record per CDR3 protein. The data show around 350,000 distinct CDR3 sequences, roughly 19% seen once.

Sequenced input: blood. The TCR sequence derives from a woman in her late teens or twenties with Graves' hyperthyroidism. The chain recombines TRBV15 with TRBJ1-1, with D unclear. The CDR3 sequence: CATSRDPRDVTEAFF. The CDR3 DNA follows: TGTGCCACCAGCAGAGATCCGAGGGATGTCACTGAAGCTTTCTTT.